This T cell receptor (beta chain) was captured in a study of glioma-infiltrating T cells. Study conclusions and caveats: CDR3 overlap between tissue and blood was very small. Gliomas, especially low-grade, showed above-expected tissue-blood divergence; non-neoplastic patients showed below.

This CDR3 is built from 14 residues. Germline V gives CDR1 SNHLY, CDR2 FYNNEI. On this clonotype: Antigen specificity is unknown. Just one base apart from a much larger clone, this may be a read error.

Amplification of TCR alpha and beta CDR3 regions from RNA used iRepertoire nested multiplex PCR. TCRdb called the multiplex PCR reads again in MiXCR, with one record for every CDR3 protein. The profile shows under 200,000 distinct CDR3 sequences, about 46% of them singletons. This receptor was identified in a human donor with low-grade glioma or glioblastoma, undergoing nonglioma brain surgery, or in good health (not recorded which). The chain combines TRBV2 with TRBJ2-7; possible D gene TRBD2, 6 bases. Sequenced sample: glioma tissue, nonneoplastic brain tissue, or PBMCs (not recorded which). DNA for the CDR3: TGTGCCAGCAGCTTAGGCGGGATCGCCTACGAGGAGTACTTC. Translation gives CASSLGGIAYEEYF.